Following are 10 T cell receptor beta chains from one sample sequenced in a study of shared clonotypes between healthy human individuals. Clones were sequenced by immunoSEQ multiplex PCR, and TCRdb holds only the in-frame ones, with some missing. Among 2 million to 2.5 million clones listed, roughly 92% were seen once. The material sequenced was naive CD4+ T cells from PBMCs. Subset described: CD45RA+ positively selected. Receptors were obtained from a man aged 18 to 35 in good health. Some clones in this sample may be carry-over from other donors' samples.

The chain combines TRBV7-9 with TRBJ2-7, with unresolved D. The CDR3 has 12 residues. Germline CDR1 SEHNR, CDR2 FQNEAQ (reference sequence). Trimming took 3 bases from V and 7 from J, leaving 10 bases between them. The CDR3 is CASSFGRGEQYF. CDR3 in DNA: TGTGCCAGCAGCTTTGGACGTGGGGAGCAGTACTTC.

J is TRBJ2-1 and V is TRBV15; perhaps TRBD2 as D (6 bases). V gave up 0 bases and J gave up 9 bases, with 15 bases separating them. Germline CDR1 is LNHNV and CDR2 is YYDKDF (reference sequence). This CDR3 is built from 15 residues. The chain's CDR3 is CATSRDLRLVGEQFF. The CDR3 DNA is TGTGCCACCAGCAGAGATTTGAGACTAGTGGGTGAGCAGTTCTTC.

Written as DNA, the CDR3 is TGCGCCAGCAACCAGGACGAAAGGAGAGCTGCTGAAGCTTTCTTT. It specifies CASNQDERRAAEAFF. This chain joins TRBV5-1 and TRBJ1-1, with D hard to call. V dropped 6 bases and J dropped 6 bases, with 21 bases sitting between them. CDR1 and CDR2 from the germline V gene are SGHRS and YFSETQ. This CDR3 has 15 residues.

V gene TRBV28 combines with J gene TRBJ2-4, with a weak D call TRBD2 (5 bases). This CDR3 spans 14 amino acids. Germline V gives CDR1 MDHEN, CDR2 SYDVKM. V gave up 8 bases and J gave up 1 base, with 12 bases separating them. The CDR3 sequence is CASGTRDAKNIQYF. Here the CDR3 DNA reads TGTGCCAGCGGCACACGGGATGCCAAAAACATTCAGTACTTC.

CDR3 region: CASTSSPDLAGGQYNEQFF. The CDR3 DNA is TGTGCCAGCACCTCCTCACCCGATTTAGCGGGAGGGCAATACAATGAGCAGTTCTTC. The V and J genes are TRBV27 and TRBJ2-1, with 11 bases lining up with TRBD2. CDR1 and CDR2 (germline): MNHEY, SMNVEV (reference sequence). This CDR3 is 19 amino acids long. V dropped 7 bases and J dropped 4; count of bases not matched to a gene: 18.

The rearrangement uses TRBV9 and TRBJ1-1, with TRBD1 matching 9 bases. The germline V gene has CDR1 SGDLS and CDR2 YYNGEE. The CDR3 extends over 14 amino acids. V lost 0 bases and J lost 6; bases outside the gene matches: 3. CDR3 residues: CASSVGDREAEAFF. CDR3 coding DNA: TGTGCCAGCAGCGTAGGGGACAGGGAGGCTGAAGCTTTCTTT.

The V and J genes are TRBV27 and TRBJ2-3; D gene ambiguous. The CDR3 is 14 amino acids. Germline loops: CDR1 MNHEY, CDR2 SMNVEV (reference sequence). V gave up 5 bases and J gave up 8 bases, with 17 bases separating them. CDR3 nucleotides: TGTGCCAGCAGTGCTATGACCGCCCCCAGTACGCAGTATTTT. It encodes CASSAMTAPSTQYF.

This chain connects TRBV29-1 to TRBJ2-1, with 10 bases matching TRBD2. This CDR3 has 13 amino acids. Germline-derived CDR1 and CDR2 are SQVTM and ANQGSEA. With V trimmed by 7 bases and J by 5 bases, 5 bases remained unmatched. The CDR3 region has the DNA TGCAGCGGCACTAGCGGGATAGACAATGAGCAGTTCTTC. It specifies CSGTSGIDNEQFF.

The chain uses TRBV15 and TRBJ2-7, with D maybe TRBD1 (6 bases). This CDR3 contains 14 residues. CDR1 is LNHNV and CDR2 is YYDKDF in the germline V gene (reference sequence). V was trimmed by 4 bases and J by 4 bases, leaving 14 bases between them. In DNA, the CDR3 is TGTGCCACCAGCAAGTGGACAGAACCTTACGAGCAGTACTTC. It translates to CATSKWTEPYEQYF.

V is TRBV9 and J is TRBJ2-1; D call uncertain. Germline loops: CDR1 SGDLS, CDR2 YYNGEE. V gave up 4 bases and J gave up 2 bases, with 16 bases separating them. The CDR3 sequence is 16 residues long. CDR3 amino acids: CASSPSGTPAYNEQFF. In DNA, the CDR3 is TGTGCCAGCAGCCCCAGTGGAACACCGGCCTACAATGAGCAGTTCTTC.